The T cell receptor beta chain described here comes from a study of T cell changes during pregnancy in multiple sclerosis. V dropped 6 bases and J dropped 0; count of bases not matched to a gene: 11. CDR3 size: 17 residues. From germline, CDR1 is SGDLS and CDR2 YYNGEE. TCRdb keeps only in-frame clones here, not all; method: immunoSEQ multiplex PCR. The sample includes about 24,000 clones, 90% of them seen just once. This chain uses TRBV9 with TRBJ1-3; TRBD1 matches at 8 bases. The input for sequencing was CD8+ T cells from peripheral blood mononuclear cells, taken in the third trimester of pregnancy. The TCR comes from a female donor in good health, enrolled as a control in a pregnancy study. CDR3 protein: CASNHPRTGSSGNTIYF. CDR3 nucleotides: TGTGCCAGCAACCACCCCCGGACAGGGAGCTCTGGAAACACCATATATTTT.